Presented here are 23 T cell receptor beta chains from one specimen sequenced in a study of blood T cell repertoires in COVID-19. Generated by immunoSEQ multiplex PCR, the TCRdb table keeps only in-frame clones and is missing some. The sample carries about 480,000 clones, approximately 87% recorded once. Sequencing was carried out using PBMCs or T cells enriched from blood (not recorded which). All receptors derive from a woman between 40 and 55 years old who had recovered from COVID-19.

This clone was observed a handful of times. V usage is TRBV29-1 and J usage is TRBJ1-3, with 7 positions matching TRBD1. V was clipped by 7 bases and J by 3 bases; unmatched bases: 6. The CDR3 totals 13 residues. Per germline, CDR1 SQVTM and CDR2 ANQGSEA. DNA for the CDR3: TGCAGCGGCAGACAGGGAAGTGGAAACACCATATATTTT. It encodes CSGRQGSGNTIYF.

The rearrangement uses TRBV7-2 and TRBJ2-5, with 7 bases that match TRBD2. This CDR3 is built from 13 residues. Looked up from germline, CDR1 is SGHTA and CDR2 is FQGNSA. Unmatched junction bases numbered 5, after V lost 5 bases and J lost 5 bases. CDR3 loop: CASSPGLVETQYF. The CDR3 bases are TGTGCCAGCAGCCCTGGACTAGTTGAGACCCAGTACTTC.

The chain combines TRBV2 with TRBJ1-5; D perhaps matches TRBD1 (6 bases). Germline lookup yields CDR1 SNHLY and CDR2 FYNNEI. The CDR3 contains 15 residues. Trimming stripped 6 bases from V and 0 bases from J, with 12 bases between. The CDR3 DNA is TGTGCCAGCAGGAGGGGGACAAATAGCAATCAGCCCCAGCATTTT. Its protein product is CASRRGTNSNQPQHF.

The chain employs TRBV7-9 and TRBJ1-5; no reliable D call. V dropped 1 base and J dropped 8 bases, with 15 bases sitting between them. The V gene's germline CDR1 is SEHNR and CDR2 FQNEAQ (reference sequence). This CDR3 comprises 15 residues. The CDR3 loop is CASSLGGGPREPQHF. The CDR3 coding sequence is TGTGCCAGCAGCTTAGGTGGAGGGCCCCGAGAGCCCCAGCATTTT. The full variable domain, rest sourced from reference TRBV7-9 and TRBJ1-5, is DTGVSQNPRHKITKRGQNVTFRCDPISEHNRLYWYRQTLGQGPEFLTYFQNEAQLEKSRLLSDRFSAERPKGSFSTLEIQRTEQGDSAMYLCASSLGGGPREPQHFGDGTRLSIL.

In this sample, this clone turned up once. This sequence joins TRBV24-1 and TRBJ2-7; possible D gene TRBD1, 6 bases. The V gene lost 3 bases and the J gene lost 4 bases, with 12 bases spanning the gap. This CDR3 spans 14 amino acids. CDR1 and CDR2 from the germline V gene are KGHDR and SFDVKD. As DNA, the CDR3 is TGTGCCACCAGTGATCGGGACAAAGATTACGAGCAGTACTTC. Translating it yields CATSDRDKDYEQYF.

The chain is built from TRBV15 and TRBJ2-7; TRBD2 matches 11 bases. V shed 5 bases, J shed 3 bases, and the junction held 3 bases outside the gene matches. The CDR3 is 14 amino acids. CDR1 is LNHNV and CDR2 is YYDKDF in the germline V gene (reference sequence). This CDR3 is CATSGTSGGYEQYF. As DNA, the CDR3 is TGTGCCACCAGCGGGACTAGCGGAGGCTACGAGCAGTACTTC.

The chain uses TRBV4-3 and TRBJ2-3, with 8 bases aligning to TRBD2. J gave up 6 bases and V 4 bases, and 12 bases lay outside the gene matches. Germline V CDR1 and CDR2: LGHNA, YSLEER. This CDR3 contains 16 residues. The CDR3 nucleotides read TGCGCCAGCAGCCGAAATAGCGCCGAGCGGGGGGATACGCAGTATTTT. Translating gives CASSRNSAERGDTQYF.

The chain uses TRBV27 and TRBJ2-5; the match to TRBD1 covers 7 bases. V dropped 5 bases and J dropped 4; count of bases not matched to a gene: 10. CDR1 is MNHEY and CDR2 is SMNVEV in the germline V gene (reference sequence). CDR3 size: 15 residues. The CDR3 bases are TGTGCCAGCAGTGTAAACAGGGGAAGGGGAGAGACCCAGTACTTC. This gives the protein CASSVNRGRGETQYF.

As concerns this clone: Other DNA sequences within the sample encode an identical CDR3. This chain uses TRBV6-5 with TRBJ2-1, with D unresolved. The ends were cut back, 0 bases at V and 2 bases at J, with 8 bases in the middle. Looked up from germline, CDR1 is MNHEY and CDR2 is SVGAGI. The CDR3 sequence is 15 residues long. The CDR3 here is CASSYSGSTYNEQFF. The CDR3 DNA is TGTGCCAGCAGTTACTCGGGCTCTACCTACAATGAGCAGTTCTTC.

The rearrangement uses TRBV12-3 or TRBV12-4 and TRBJ2-7; no firm D call. Trimming cost V 4 bases and J 0 bases, with 7 bases left between them. The CDR3 extends over 13 amino acids. This CDR3 reads CASSSGRSYEQYF. The CDR3 DNA is TGTGCCAGCAGTTCAGGTCGCTCCTACGAGCAGTACTTC.

The chain couples TRBV7-2 to TRBJ2-2; TRBD2 matches 15 bases. This CDR3 spans 19 amino acids. V dropped 5 bases and J dropped 3; count of bases not matched to a gene: 10. Germline V gene lookup returns CDR1 SGHTA and CDR2 FQGNSA. CDR3 coding DNA: TGTGCCAGCAGCGGCAAAAGGACTAGCGGGAGGGCCGACACCGGGGAGCTGTTTTTT. Protein: CASSGKRTSGRADTGELFF.

V is TRBV7-9 and J is TRBJ1-2; weak D call: TRBD1 (5 bases). Germline V gene sequence: CDR1 SEHNR, CDR2 FQNEAQ (reference sequence). The CDR3 spans 15 residues. V lost 1 base to trimming and J lost 9 bases, with 18 bases between them. CDR3 bases: TGTGCCAGCAGCTTAGGAAGTGATTTACCAGGGAGCTACACCTTC. Translation gives CASSLGSDLPGSYTF. The whole variable domain, filled in from reference TRBV7-9 and TRBJ1-2, reads DTGVSQNPRHKITKRGQNVTFRCDPISEHNRLYWYRQTLGQGPEFLTYFQNEAQLEKSRLLSDRFSAERPKGSFSTLEIQRTEQGDSAMYLCASSLGSDLPGSYTFGSGTRLTVV.

This clone was seen only once. J is TRBJ2-7 and V is TRBV5-1; 12 bases are shared with TRBD2. The CDR3 covers 13 residues. V shed 9 bases, J shed 6 bases, and the junction held 7 bases outside the gene matches. The germline V gene has CDR1 SGHRS and CDR2 YFSETQ. CDR3: CATSRTSGIEQYF. CDR3 coding DNA: TGCGCCACCTCAAGGACTAGCGGGATCGAGCAGTACTTC.

This chain links TRBV4-1 with TRBJ2-7, with a tentative D call TRBD1 (6 bases). Germline V gene sequence: CDR1 MGHRA, CDR2 YSYEKL. Between the trimmed V and J ends, which lost 0 bases and 1 base, there was a span of 13 bases. There are 16 residues in the CDR3. CDR3 loop: CASSQDSGTPSYEQYF. DNA of the CDR3: TGCGCCAGCAGCCAAGATAGTGGGACACCTTCCTACGAGCAGTACTTC.

This rearrangement joins TRBV5-4 to TRBJ1-6; TRBD1 agrees at 7 bases. CDR1 SGHNT and CDR2 YYREEE come from the germline V gene (reference sequence). This CDR3 spans 17 amino acids. With V trimmed by 1 base and J by 1 base, 5 bases remained unmatched. CDR3 nucleotides: TGTGCCAGCAGCTTGATACAGGGGAGTTCCTATAATTCACCCCTCCACTTT. The encoded protein is CASSLIQGSSYNSPLHF.

This sequence joins TRBV7-2 and TRBJ2-7, with D possibly being TRBD1 (5 bases). The CDR3 sequence is 13 residues long. V was pared by 1 base and J by 10 bases, with 14 bases between. The germline gives CDR1 SGHTA, CDR2 FQGNSA. CDR3 region: CASSLGRQPPQYF. The CDR3 nucleotides read TGTGCCAGCAGCTTAGGTCGACAGCCACCCCAGTACTTC.

The chain uses TRBV3-1 (or the pseudogene TRBV3-2) and TRBJ2-7; TRBD1 agrees at 9 bases. The V and J ends lost 2 bases and 0 bases, in that order; junction bases with no gene match: 2. CDR1 LGHDT and CDR2 YNNKEL come from the germline V gene (reference sequence). This CDR3 contains 15 residues. CDR3 amino acids: CASSQPGQGSYEQYF. CDR3 sequence (DNA): TGTGCCAGCAGCCAACCGGGACAGGGCTCCTACGAGCAGTACTTC.

This clone was seen once. The chain employs TRBV5-1 and TRBJ2-1; tentative D call: TRBD1 (6 bases). CDR3 size: 14 residues. Trimming removed 4 bases at V and 10 bases at J, with 18 bases between. Germline-derived CDR1 and CDR2 are SGHRS and YFSETQ. The CDR3 loop is CASSLGQPPEEQFF. The CDR3, as DNA: TGCGCCAGCAGCCTAGGACAGCCCCCGGAGGAGCAGTTCTTC.

The chain employs TRBV5-8 and TRBJ1-5; the D is unclear. The CDR3 consists of 17 residues. The V end was cut by 2 bases, the J end by 0 bases, with 15 bases between. Germline-derived CDR1 and CDR2 are SGHTS and YDEGEE. The CDR3: CASSFEYGYSSNQPQHF. The CDR3 nucleotides are TGTGCCAGCAGCTTCGAATATGGGTACAGTAGCAATCAGCCCCAGCATTTT.

The rearrangement uses TRBV6-2 or TRBV6-3 and TRBJ1-2, with D perhaps TRBD1 (6 bases). CDR3 length equals 13 residues. V was clipped by 6 bases and J by 4 bases, with 12 bases between them. Germline values: CDR1 MNHEY, CDR2 SVGEGT. The DNA of the CDR3 is TGTGCCAGCAGCAACAGGGAGGGCTATGGCTACACCTTC. Its protein is CASSNREGYGYTF.

The chain links TRBV27 to TRBJ1-2; 10 bases fit TRBD1. The V segment lost 6 bases and the J segment 8 bases; nucleotides outside the gene matches: 6. CDR1 and CDR2 from the germline V gene are MNHEY and SMNVEV (reference sequence). There are 13 residues in the CDR3. The CDR3 is CASRAGQGRGYTF. In nucleotides, the CDR3 is TGTGCCAGCAGGGCGGGACAGGGGAGGGGCTACACCTTC.

The chain combines TRBV2 with TRBJ1-1; no clear D gene. This CDR3 contains 11 residues. With 7 bases removed from V and 10 bases from J, the gap between germline ends came to 13 bases. From germline, CDR1 is SNHLY and CDR2 FYNNEI. DNA for the CDR3: TGTGCCAGCACCCCCTCGGGTTTAGCTTTCTTT. Translating it yields CASTPSGLAFF. The variable domain in full, with the rest retrieved from reference TRBV2 and TRBJ1-1, is EPEVTQTPSHQVTQMGQEVILRCVPISNHLYFYWYRQILGQKVEFLVSFYNNEISEKSEIFDDQFSVERPDGSNFTLKIRSTKLEDSAMYFCASTPSGLAFFGQGTRLTVV.

The chain carries TRBV5-8 and TRBJ2-5, with D perhaps TRBD1 (6 bases). Trimming cost V 2 bases and J 5 bases, with 13 bases left between them. Germline V gives CDR1 SGHTS, CDR2 YDEGEE. The CDR3 consists of 14 residues. Here the CDR3 DNA reads TGTGCCAGCAGCTTCAACAGGGCTCAGGAGACCCAGTACTTC. This codes for CASSFNRAQETQYF. Using reference TRBV5-8 and TRBJ2-5 for the parts outside the CDR3, the full variable domain is EAGVTQSPTHLIKTRGQQATLRCSPISGHTSVYWYQQALGLGLQFLLWYDEGEERNRGNFPPRFSGRQFPNYSSELNVNALELEDSALYLCASSFNRAQETQYFGPGTRLLVL.